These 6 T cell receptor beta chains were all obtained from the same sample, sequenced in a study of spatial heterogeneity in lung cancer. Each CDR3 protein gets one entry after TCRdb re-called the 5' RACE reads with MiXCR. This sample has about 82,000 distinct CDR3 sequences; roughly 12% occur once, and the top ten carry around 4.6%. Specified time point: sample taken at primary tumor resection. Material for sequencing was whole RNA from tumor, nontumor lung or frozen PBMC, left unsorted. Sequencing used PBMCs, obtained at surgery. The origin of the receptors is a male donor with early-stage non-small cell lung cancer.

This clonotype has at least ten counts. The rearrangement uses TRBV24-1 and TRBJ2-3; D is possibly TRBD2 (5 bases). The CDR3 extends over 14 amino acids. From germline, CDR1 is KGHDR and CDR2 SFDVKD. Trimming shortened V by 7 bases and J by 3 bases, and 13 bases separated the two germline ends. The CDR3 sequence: CATSDQRRTDTQYF. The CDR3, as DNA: TGTGCCACCAGCGACCAGCGGAGGACAGATACGCAGTATTTT.

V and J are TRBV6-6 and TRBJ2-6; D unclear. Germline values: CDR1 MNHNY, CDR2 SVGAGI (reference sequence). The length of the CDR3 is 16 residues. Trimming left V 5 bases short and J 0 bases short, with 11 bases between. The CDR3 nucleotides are TGTGCCAGCAGTCCTACCGCCTTCTCTGGGGCCAACGTCCTGACTTTC. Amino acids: CASSPTAFSGANVLTF.

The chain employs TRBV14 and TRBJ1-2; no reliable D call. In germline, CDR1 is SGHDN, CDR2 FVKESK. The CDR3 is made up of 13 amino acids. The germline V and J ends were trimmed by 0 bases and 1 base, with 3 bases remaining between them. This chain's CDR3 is CASSQEVNYGYTF. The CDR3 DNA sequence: TGTGCCAGCAGCCAAGAGGTTAACTATGGCTACACCTTC.

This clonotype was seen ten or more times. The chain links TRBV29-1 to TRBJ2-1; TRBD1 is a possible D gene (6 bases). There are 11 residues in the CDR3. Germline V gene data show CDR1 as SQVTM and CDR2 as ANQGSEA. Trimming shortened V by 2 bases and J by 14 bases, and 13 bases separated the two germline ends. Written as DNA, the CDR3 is TGCAGCGTTGAACAGGGTTCAGGGGAGTTCTTC. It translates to CSVEQGSGEFF.

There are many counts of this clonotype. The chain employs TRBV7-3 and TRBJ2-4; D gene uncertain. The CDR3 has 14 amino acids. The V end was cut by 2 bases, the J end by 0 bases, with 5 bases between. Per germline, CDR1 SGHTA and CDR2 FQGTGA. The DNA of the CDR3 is TGTGCCAGCAGCTTATTACTAGCCAAAAACATTCAGTACTTC. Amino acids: CASSLLLAKNIQYF.

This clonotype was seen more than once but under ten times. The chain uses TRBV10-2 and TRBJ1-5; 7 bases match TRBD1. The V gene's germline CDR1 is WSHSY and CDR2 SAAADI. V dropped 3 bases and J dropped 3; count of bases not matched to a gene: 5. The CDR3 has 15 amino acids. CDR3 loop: CASSEDRADNQPQHF. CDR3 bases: TGCGCCAGCAGTGAAGACAGGGCTGACAATCAGCCCCAGCATTTT.